Below are 30 T cell receptor beta chains sequenced from a single sample in a study of human thymus T cells. It was from resections taken during corrective heart surgery that the thymus tissue came. Some clones are missing from TCRdb's copy, which holds only in-frame ones; the method was immunoSEQ multiplex PCR. Here the sample spans around 120,000 clones, 90% to 95% being singletons. Sequenced material: thymus tissue. These receptors were collected from a boy under two years old with a congenital heart defect but otherwise immunologically healthy.

This chain uses TRBV6-1 with TRBJ2-1; 9 nucleotides line up with TRBD2. This CDR3 contains 19 residues. Germline V CDR1 and CDR2: MNHNS, SASEGT. Trimming took 5 bases from V and 0 from J; bases not matched to a gene: 14. The CDR3 loop is CASSQGTSSGQSSYNEQFF. Written as DNA, the CDR3 is TGTGCCAGCAGTCAAGGGACTAGCAGTGGCCAGAGCTCCTACAATGAGCAGTTCTTC.

V usage is TRBV27 and J usage is TRBJ1-1; unclear D gene. CDR1 and CDR2 (germline): MNHEY, SMNVEV (reference sequence). V dropped 6 bases and J dropped 2 bases, with 13 bases sitting between them. The CDR3 covers 14 residues. The CDR3 sequence is CASSETWRNTEAFF. Written as DNA, the CDR3 is TGTGCCAGCAGCGAGACATGGAGAAACACTGAAGCTTTCTTT.

The chain uses TRBV9 and TRBJ2-7, with D perhaps matching TRBD2 (5 bases). This CDR3 is 17 amino acids long. Germline V gene data show CDR1 as SGDLS and CDR2 as YYNGEE. Deletions cut 4 bases from V and 4 bases from J, with 24 bases between. The CDR3 region is CASSPKFGPPRVYEQYF. DNA for the CDR3: TGTGCCAGCAGCCCGAAGTTTGGCCCCCCGAGGGTATACGAGCAGTACTTC.

This rearrangement joins TRBV6-6 to TRBJ1-2; D is unresolved. The germline V gene encodes CDR1 MNHNY and CDR2 SVGAGI (reference sequence). V was trimmed by 5 bases and J by 3 bases, leaving 16 bases between them. The CDR3 is 15 amino acids. CDR3 coding DNA: TGTGCCAGCAGTCCCTCAGAGTGTGGCGACTATGGCTACACCTTC. Protein sequence: CASSPSECGDYGYTF.

The chain carries TRBV7-9 and TRBJ1-1; perhaps TRBD1 as D (6 bases). Trimming cost V 2 bases and J 2 bases, with 21 bases left between them. In germline, CDR1 is SEHNR, CDR2 FQNEAQ (reference sequence). The CDR3 length is 18 residues. The CDR3 DNA sequence: TGTGCCAGCAGCTTATGGGGGGCCCGAGACAGGCCTAACACTGAAGCTTTCTTT. This encodes CASSLWGARDRPNTEAFF.

In DNA, the CDR3 is TGCGCCAGCAGGCTCCACACGGAGAACACTGAAGCTTTCTTT. It encodes CASRLHTENTEAFF. V and J are TRBV5-1 and TRBJ1-1; D is unresolved. V shed 5 bases and J shed 1 base, with 12 bases lying between them. Germline lookup yields CDR1 SGHRS and CDR2 YFSETQ. The CDR3 runs 14 residues.

V and J are TRBV20-1 and TRBJ2-1; TRBD2 is a possible D gene (7 bases). Trimming took 5 bases from V and 12 from J, leaving 11 bases between them. The CDR3 runs to 10 residues. Germline V gives CDR1 DFQATT, CDR2 SNEGSKA (reference sequence). As DNA, the CDR3 is TGCAGTGCTGCTAGGGGGGGGCAGTTCTTC. It translates to CSAARGGQFF.

The chain recombines TRBV6-1 with TRBJ2-1; D not resolved. Germline V gene data show CDR1 as MNHNS and CDR2 as SASEGT. The V gene lost 3 bases and the J gene lost 0 bases, with 6 bases spanning the gap. The CDR3 runs 14 residues. The CDR3 here is CASSDPHSYNEQFF. CDR3 coding DNA: TGTGCCAGCAGTGACCCACACTCCTACAATGAGCAGTTCTTC.

The chain is built from TRBV5-6 and TRBJ1-2; 7 bases line up with TRBD1. Germline V gene data show CDR1 as SGHDT and CDR2 as YYEEEE. With V trimmed by 4 bases and J by 8 bases, 11 bases remained unmatched. The CDR3 consists of 14 residues. The CDR3, as DNA: TGTGCCAGCAGCAAGGACAGGACCCCGTTCGGCTACACCTTC. Translation: CASSKDRTPFGYTF.

This chain uses TRBV9 with TRBJ2-5; 7 nucleotides agree with TRBD1. Germline loops: CDR1 SGDLS, CDR2 YYNGEE. CDR3 size: 14 residues. The V gene end was trimmed by 2 bases and the J gene end by 1 base; junction bases not matched to a gene: 2. CDR3 amino acids: CASSVTGSQETQYF. The CDR3 nucleotides are TGTGCCAGCAGCGTGACAGGGTCCCAAGAGACCCAGTACTTC. Variable domain in full (rest from reference TRBV9 and TRBJ2-5): DSGVTQTPKHLITATGQRVTLRCSPRSGDLSVYWYQQSLDQGLQFLIQYYNGEERAKGNILERFSAQQFPDLHSELNLSSLELGDSALYFCASSVTGSQETQYFGPGTRLLVL.

A remark on this clone: One end of the junction is discordant with germline, which a read error may explain. V usage is TRBV7-7 and J usage is TRBJ2-5, with 9 bases lining up with TRBD1. Germline assignment: CDR1 SSHAT and CDR2 FNYEAQ (reference sequence). CDR3 size: 14 residues. This chain's CDR3 is CASSPGTGQETQYF. CDR3 bases: TGTGCTAGCAGCCCCGGGACAGGGCAAGAGACCCAGTACTTC. The variable domain in full, completed from reference TRBV7-7 and TRBJ2-5, reads GAGVSQSPRYKVTKRGQDVTLRCDPISSHATLYWYQQALGQGPEFLTYFNYEAQPDKSGLPSDRFSAERPEGSISTLTIQRTEQRDSAMYRCASSPGTGQETQYFGPGTRLLVL.

This chain links TRBV27 with TRBJ2-3; 7 positions match TRBD1. The CDR3 runs 18 residues. CDR1 and CDR2 (germline): MNHEY, SMNVEV (reference sequence). The trim removed 0 bases at V and 6 bases at J, leaving 15 bases unmatched. The CDR3 DNA reads as TGTGCCAGCAGTTTATCCCCGTGGGTCGAGGGGGCATCGGATACGCAGTATTTT. Translation gives CASSLSPWVEGASDTQYF.

CDR3 sequence: CASSSTGLNTGELFF. In DNA, the CDR3 is TGTGCCAGCAGCTCAACGGGACTCAACACCGGGGAGCTGTTTTTT. The chain employs TRBV13 and TRBJ2-2, with D tentatively TRBD2 (6 bases). CDR1 and CDR2 (germline): PRHDT, FYEKMQ (reference sequence). There are 15 residues in the CDR3. V was cut by 4 bases and J by 2 bases, with 11 bases left in between.

The chain uses TRBV18 and TRBJ2-7; TRBD1 or TRBD2 may be the D gene (5 bases each). CDR3 length: 16 residues. Trimming took off 4 bases at V and 1 base at J, with 17 bases between the two ends. The germline gives CDR1 KGHSH, CDR2 LQKENI. The CDR3 is CASSLYLTGRSYEQYF. The DNA of the CDR3 is TGTGCCAGCTCACTTTACCTGACGGGACGTTCCTACGAGCAGTACTTC.

The chain links TRBV4-1 to TRBJ2-7, with D possibly being TRBD1 (6 bases). V lost 0 bases and J 4 bases, leaving 16 bases between the germline ends. Germline values: CDR1 MGHRA, CDR2 YSYEKL. The CDR3 runs 16 residues. The CDR3 loop reads CASSQEGQGPSYEQYF. DNA for the CDR3: TGCGCCAGCAGCCAAGAGGGGCAGGGGCCTAGTTACGAGCAGTACTTC.

The genes are TRBV30 and TRBJ2-1; D is possibly TRBD2 (6 bases). From germline, CDR1 is GTSNPN and CDR2 SVGIG (reference sequence). Trimming cost V 0 bases and J 4 bases, with 13 bases left between them. The CDR3 sequence is 15 residues long. CDR3 in DNA: TGTGCCTGGAGTGTAGAGGGACTGGAATACAATGAGCAGTTCTTC. Residues: CAWSVEGLEYNEQFF.

The chain couples TRBV5-1 to TRBJ2-1; TRBD2 matches at 9 bases. The CDR3 sequence is 18 residues long. The germline V gene has CDR1 SGHRS and CDR2 YFSETQ. Trimming removed 4 bases from V and 6 bases from J; junction bases left unmatched: 17. The CDR3 spells CASSLRKLRAGGLNEQFF. As DNA, the CDR3 is TGCGCCAGCAGCCTCCGAAAACTTCGGGCGGGGGGGCTCAATGAGCAGTTCTTC.

V and J are TRBV5-1 and TRBJ2-7, with TRBD2 matching over 8 bases. The CDR3 consists of 15 residues. Per the germline V gene, CDR1 is SGHRS and CDR2 is YFSETQ. The V segment lost 7 bases and the J segment 0 bases; nucleotides outside the gene matches: 9. In DNA form, the CDR3 reads TGCGCCAGCGGGGGAGCGGGGGACTCCTCCTACGAGCAGTACTTC. Translation gives CASGGAGDSSYEQYF.

V gene TRBV13 combines with J gene TRBJ1-2; unclear D gene. The CDR3 is 13 residues long. Germline assignment: CDR1 PRHDT and CDR2 FYEKMQ (reference sequence). The V end was cut by 1 base, the J end by 5 bases, with 8 bases between. For the CDR3, the DNA is TGTGCCAGCAGCTTAGCGGATTTATATGGCTACACCTTC. Residues: CASSLADLYGYTF.

This chain links TRBV14 with TRBJ1-4, with 7 bases identical to TRBD1. CDR1 and CDR2 (germline): SGHDN, FVKESK. The CDR3 runs to 15 residues. J lost 5 bases, V lost 3 bases, and 6 bases had no gene match. CDR3 nucleotide sequence: TGTGCCAGCAGCCAGAAGACAGGGCTAAATGAAAAACTGTTTTTT. Translating it yields CASSQKTGLNEKLFF.

The rearrangement uses TRBV4-1 and TRBJ2-2; the match to TRBD2 covers 15 bases. The trim removed 0 bases at V and 6 bases at J, leaving 5 bases unmatched. This CDR3 is built from 18 residues. Germline loops: CDR1 MGHRA, CDR2 YSYEKL. DNA of the CDR3: TGCGCCAGCAGCCAAGAAGGACTAGCGGGGGGGCCCGCCGGGGAGCTGTTTTTT. Encoded protein: CASSQEGLAGGPAGELFF.

The chain is built from TRBV28 and TRBJ2-4; 9 bases agree with TRBD1. The CDR3 length is 13 residues. V gave up 5 bases and J gave up 9 bases; unmatched junction bases: 5. From germline, CDR1 is MDHEN and CDR2 SYDVKM. CDR3 sequence (DNA): TGTGCCAGCAGTCCGGGACAGGGTGGCATTCAGTACTTC. Translating it yields CASSPGQGGIQYF.

This sequence joins TRBV19 and TRBJ2-3, with 16 bases matching TRBD2. Trimming took 3 bases from V and 1 from J; bases not matched to a gene: 4. Germline V gene data show CDR1 as LNHDA and CDR2 as SQIVND (reference sequence). CDR3 size: 18 residues. The CDR3 DNA reads TGTGCCAGTAGTATTGGGACTAGCGGGGGGGCTGGCACAGATACGCAGTATTTT. Translating gives CASSIGTSGGAGTDTQYF. Full variable domain (rest looked up from reference TRBV19 and TRBJ2-3): DGGITQSPKYLFRKEGQNVTLSCEQNLNHDAMYWYRQDPGQGLRLIYYSQIVNDFQKGDIAEGYSVSREKKESFPLTVTSAQKNPTAFYLCASSIGTSGGAGTDTQYFGPGTRLTVL.

The chain uses TRBV19 and TRBJ1-5; D is possibly TRBD1 (6 bases). The CDR3 runs 19 residues. The germline gives CDR1 LNHDA, CDR2 SQIVND (reference sequence). The V end was cut by 5 bases, the J end by 5 bases, with 28 bases between. CDR3 loop: CASSHDSGTGNPFDQPQHF. The CDR3 region has the DNA TGTGCCAGTAGTCACGACTCGGGTACAGGGAACCCCTTCGATCAGCCCCAGCATTTT. Full variable domain (missing parts from reference TRBV19 and TRBJ1-5): DGGITQSPKYLFRKEGQNVTLSCEQNLNHDAMYWYRQDPGQGLRLIYYSQIVNDFQKGDIAEGYSVSREKKESFPLTVTSAQKNPTAFYLCASSHDSGTGNPFDQPQHFGDGTRLSIL.

This chain links TRBV28 with TRBJ1-1, with 8 bases matching TRBD1. The V and J ends lost 6 bases and 7 bases, in that order; junction bases with no gene match: 13. Per germline, CDR1 MDHEN and CDR2 SYDVKM. The CDR3 loop spans 15 amino acids. The CDR3 sequence: CASSSPRRGQDEAFF. The CDR3 DNA reads TGTGCCAGCAGCTCCCCGCGGAGGGGACAGGATGAAGCTTTCTTT.

This clone has only one observation. The chain couples TRBV19 to TRBJ1-5; D possibly corresponds to TRBD1 (5 bases). Germline-derived CDR1 and CDR2 are LNHDA and SQIVND (reference sequence). This CDR3 is built from 17 residues. V was clipped by 3 bases and J by 3 bases, with 18 bases between them. This chain's CDR3 is CASSMEGAQNSNQPQHF. The CDR3 DNA follows: TGTGCCAGTAGTATGGAAGGGGCTCAAAATTCCAATCAGCCCCAGCATTTT.

This chain joins TRBV10-2 and TRBJ2-6; D remains unclear. The V gene lost 8 bases and the J gene lost 1 base, with 0 bases spanning the gap. This CDR3 comprises 11 residues. Per germline, CDR1 WSHSY and CDR2 SAAADI. The CDR3 DNA reads as TGCGCCAGCTCTGGGGCCAACGTCCTGACTTTC. Translating gives CASSGANVLTF.

The V call is TRBV4-3, the J call TRBJ1-2; 9 nucleotides agree with TRBD1. The V and J ends lost 1 base and 3 bases, in that order; junction bases with no gene match: 12. The CDR3 extends over 18 amino acids. Germline V gene sequence: CDR1 LGHNA, CDR2 YSLEER. CDR3 sequence (DNA): TGCGCCAGCAGCCAAGGGGCGGGACAGGGCTATTCCTACTATGGCTACACCTTC. It yields the protein CASSQGAGQGYSYYGYTF.

This chain joins TRBV20-1 and TRBJ2-7, with D hard to call. The CDR3 has 10 amino acids. The V end lost 0 bases, the J end lost 6 bases, and 3 bases lay between the germline ends. From germline, CDR1 is DFQATT and CDR2 SNEGSKA (reference sequence). CDR3 loop: CSAREGEQYF. The CDR3 coding sequence is TGCAGTGCTAGAGAGGGCGAGCAGTACTTC.

The chain is built from TRBV28 and TRBJ2-7; D is unresolved. Germline values: CDR1 MDHEN, CDR2 SYDVKM. The CDR3 has 11 amino acids. Trimming stripped 6 bases from V and 2 bases from J, with 5 bases between. CDR3 in amino acids: CASSRPYEQYF. Here the CDR3 DNA reads TGTGCCAGCAGCCGACCCTACGAGCAGTACTTC. Drawing the rest from reference TRBV28 and TRBJ2-7, the complete variable domain is DVKVTQSSRYLVKRTGEKVFLECVQDMDHENMFWYRQDPGLGLRLIYFSYDVKMKEKGDIPEGYSVSREKKERFSLILESASTNQTSMYLCASSRPYEQYFGPGTRLTVT.